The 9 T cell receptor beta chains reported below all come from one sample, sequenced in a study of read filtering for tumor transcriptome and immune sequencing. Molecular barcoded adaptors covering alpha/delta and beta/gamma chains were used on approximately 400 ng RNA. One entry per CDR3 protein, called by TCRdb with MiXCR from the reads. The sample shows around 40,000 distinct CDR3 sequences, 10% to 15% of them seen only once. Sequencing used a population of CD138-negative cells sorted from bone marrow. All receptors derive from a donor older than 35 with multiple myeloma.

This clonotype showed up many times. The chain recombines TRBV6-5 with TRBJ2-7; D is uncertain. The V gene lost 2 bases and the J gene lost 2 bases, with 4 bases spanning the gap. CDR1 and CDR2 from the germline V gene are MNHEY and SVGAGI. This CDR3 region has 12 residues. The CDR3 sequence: CASSYPPYEQYF. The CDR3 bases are TGTGCCAGCAGTTACCCCCCCTACGAGCAGTACTTC.

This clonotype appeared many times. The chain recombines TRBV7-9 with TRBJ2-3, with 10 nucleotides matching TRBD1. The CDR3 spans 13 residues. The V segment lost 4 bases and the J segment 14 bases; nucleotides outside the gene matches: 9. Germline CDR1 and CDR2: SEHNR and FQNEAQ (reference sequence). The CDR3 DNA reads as TGTGCCAGCAGCTCACTCGGGACAGGGGAGCTGTATTTT. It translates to CASSSLGTGELYF.

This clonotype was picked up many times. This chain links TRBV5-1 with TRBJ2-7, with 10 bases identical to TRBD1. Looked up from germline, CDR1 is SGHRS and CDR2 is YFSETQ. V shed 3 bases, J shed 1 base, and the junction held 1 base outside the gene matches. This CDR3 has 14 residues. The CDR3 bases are TGCGCCAGCAGCTGGGGACAGGGGTCCTACGAGCAGTACTTC. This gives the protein CASSWGQGSYEQYF.

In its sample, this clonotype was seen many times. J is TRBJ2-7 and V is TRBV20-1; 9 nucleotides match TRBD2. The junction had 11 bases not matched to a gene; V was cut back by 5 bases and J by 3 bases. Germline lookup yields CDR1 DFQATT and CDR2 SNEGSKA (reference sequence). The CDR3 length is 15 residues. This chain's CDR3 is CSAPPGAGGYYEQYF. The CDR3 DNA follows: TGCAGTGCTCCCCCAGGAGCGGGGGGTTACTACGAGCAGTACTTC.

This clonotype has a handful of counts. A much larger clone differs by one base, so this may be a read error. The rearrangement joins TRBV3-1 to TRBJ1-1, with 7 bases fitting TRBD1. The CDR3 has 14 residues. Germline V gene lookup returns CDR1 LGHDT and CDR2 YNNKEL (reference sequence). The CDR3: CASSLRQGFTEASF. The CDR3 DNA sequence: TGTGCCAGCAGCCTCCGACAGGGTTTCACTGAAGCTTCCTTT.

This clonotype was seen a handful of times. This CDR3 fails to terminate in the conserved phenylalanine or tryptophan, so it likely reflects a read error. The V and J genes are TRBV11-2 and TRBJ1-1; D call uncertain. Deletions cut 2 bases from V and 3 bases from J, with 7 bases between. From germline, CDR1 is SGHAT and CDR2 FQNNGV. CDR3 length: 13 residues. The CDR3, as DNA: TGTGCCAGCAGCTTAATCAGGTACACTGAAGCTTTCGTT. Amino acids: CASSLIRYTEAFV.

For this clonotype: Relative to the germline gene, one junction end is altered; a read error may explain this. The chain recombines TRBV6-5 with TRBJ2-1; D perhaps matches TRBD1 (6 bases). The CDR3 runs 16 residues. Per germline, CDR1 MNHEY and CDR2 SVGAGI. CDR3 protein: CASSYDPRDKYNERFF. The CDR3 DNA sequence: TGTGCCAGCAGTTACGATCCCCGGGACAAGTACAATGAGCGGTTCTTC.

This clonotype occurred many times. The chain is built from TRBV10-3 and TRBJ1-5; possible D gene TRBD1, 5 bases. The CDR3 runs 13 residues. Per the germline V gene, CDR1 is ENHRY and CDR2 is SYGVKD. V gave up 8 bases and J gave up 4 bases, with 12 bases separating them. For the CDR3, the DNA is TGTGCCATCGGGGGAGGGTTTAATCAGCCCCAGCATTTT. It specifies CAIGGGFNQPQHF.

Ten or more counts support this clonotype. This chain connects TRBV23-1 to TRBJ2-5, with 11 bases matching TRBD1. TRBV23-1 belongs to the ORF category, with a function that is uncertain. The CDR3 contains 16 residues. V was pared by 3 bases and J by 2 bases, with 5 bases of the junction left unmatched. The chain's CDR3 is CASSHRTGGYQETQYF. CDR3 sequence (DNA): TGCGCCAGCAGTCATAGGACAGGGGGCTATCAAGAGACCCAGTACTTC.